This TCR beta chain was recovered during a study of Graves' ophthalmopathy and Graves' hyperthyroidism. This clonotype was counted at least ten times. The V end was cut by 4 bases, the J end by 0 bases, with 12 bases between. Germline V gene lookup returns CDR1 KGHDR and CDR2 SFDVKD. The CDR3 sequence is 16 residues long. As the template, RNA transcripts were used to amplify TCR beta CDR3 regions. An opening RT-PCR round employed HTBI primers and preceded a second-round multiplex PCR. One entry per CDR3 protein results from TCRdb running MiXCR on the multiplex PCR reads. The sample lists almost 750,000 distinct CDR3 sequences; 40% were seen once.

The TCR comes from an adult man with Graves' ophthalmopathy. V is TRBV24-1 and J is TRBJ1-5; no clear D gene. The specimen was peripheral blood. The CDR3 sequence is CATSDLRTDSNQPQHF. For the CDR3, the DNA is TGTGCCACCAGTGACCTTAGGACTGATAGCAATCAGCCCCAGCATTTT.